The rows below give T cell receptor beta chains drawn from one sample of a study of blood T cell repertoires in COVID-19. Profiling relied on immunoSEQ multiplex PCR, and the TCRdb table lists in-frame clones only, not all of them. The profile covers more than 300,000 clones, with under 95% appearing a single time and roughly 3.3% taken by the ten largest. Source material: peripheral blood. The origin of the receptors is a woman under 30 who had recovered from COVID-19. Each CDR3 is given with its conserved first and last residue. Fields, in order: V gene, J gene, clone size, D gene, CDR3 protein, CDR3 DNA. A D gene is named only where the DNA matches it firmly. Expanded clones get a size class; other rows say once, few or many, or leave the size out.

V: TRBV3-1/TRBV3-2
J: TRBJ2-1
size: NA
D: TRBD2
CDR3: CASSQVGLAGPYNEQFF
DNA: TGTGCCAGCAGCCAAGTGGGACTAGCGGGTCCCTACAATGAGCAGTTCTTC

V: TRBV4-3
J: TRBJ2-1
size: NA
D: TRBD1
CDR3: CASSLQPWTGSRNSYNEQFF
DNA: TGCGCCAGCAGCCTCCAACCTTGGACAGGGTCGCGGAACTCCTACAATGAGCAGTTCTTC

V: TRBV5-6
J: TRBJ2-3
size: NA
D: TRBD1
CDR3: CASSLYSGTGDTDTQYF
DNA: TGTGCCAGCAGCTTGTACTCCGGGACAGGTGACACAGATACGCAGTATTTT

V: TRBV7-2
J: TRBJ1-2
size: NA
D: NA
CDR3: CASSPGGPWDGYTF
DNA: TGTGCCAGCAGCCCCGGGGGGCCATGGGATGGCTACACCTTC

V: TRBV11-3
J: TRBJ2-4
size: once
D: NA
CDR3: CASSPLRSGDKNIQYF
DNA: TGTGCCAGCAGCCCGCTAAGATCAGGGGACAAAAACATTCAGTACTTC

V: TRBV5-6
J: TRBJ2-5
size: NA
D: NA
CDR3: CASSLPPPRETQYF
DNA: TGTGCCAGCAGCCTCCCTCCCCCGCGAGAGACCCAGTACTTC

V: TRBV3-1/TRBV3-2
J: TRBJ2-3
size: NA
D: TRBD2
CDR3: CASSRFGLAGGGDTQYF
DNA: TGTGCCAGCAGCCGCTTCGGACTAGCGGGAGGAGGAGATACGCAGTATTTT

V: TRBV7-9
J: TRBJ2-3
size: NA
D: TRBD1
CDR3: CASSLEDRGLTDTQYF
DNA: TGTGCCAGCAGCTTAGAGGACAGGGGGCTGACAGATACGCAGTATTTT

V: TRBV7-8
J: TRBJ1-2
size: NA
D: TRBD1
CDR3: CASSLNLQGAGYGYTF
DNA: TGTGCCAGCAGCTTAAACCTACAGGGGGCGGGATATGGCTACACCTTC

V: TRBV4-3
J: TRBJ2-3
size: NA
D: TRBD2
CDR3: CASSLRGPGAGGPDTQYF
DNA: TGCGCCAGCAGCCTTAGAGGGCCGGGAGCGGGAGGGCCAGATACGCAGTATTTT

V: TRBV13
J: TRBJ1-2
size: few
D: NA
CDR3: CASSMTQDSYGYTF
DNA: TGTGCCAGCAGCATGACCCAGGACAGCTATGGCTACACCTTC

V: TRBV25-1
J: TRBJ1-2
size: NA
D: TRBD1
CDR3: CASSAPGQGDGYTF
DNA: TGTGCCAGCAGCGCCCCTGGACAGGGCGACGGCTACACCTTC

V: TRBV4-1
J: TRBJ1-5
size: NA
D: TRBD1
CDR3: CASSARTGDSNQPQHF
DNA: TGCGCCAGCAGCGCCCGGACAGGGGATAGCAATCAGCCCCAGCATTTT

V: TRBV30
J: TRBJ1-4
size: NA
D: NA
CDR3: CALTRTDNEKLFF
DNA: TGTGCCCTGACCCGGACAGACAATGAAAAACTGTTTTTT

V: TRBV20-1
J: TRBJ2-5
size: once
D: TRBD1
CDR3: CSAWTGRSQYF
DNA: TGCAGTGCATGGACAGGGAGGTCCCAGTACTTC

V: TRBV7-2
J: TRBJ2-4
size: once
D: TRBD2
CDR3: CASSPVSREVLQYF
DNA: TGTGCCAGCAGCCCCGTAAGTCGGGAGGTACTTCAGTACTTC

V: TRBV7-9
J: TRBJ2-5
size: NA
D: TRBD2
CDR3: CASRTSEQETQYF
DNA: TGTGCCAGCAGGACTAGCGAACAAGAGACCCAGTACTTC

V: TRBV19
J: TRBJ2-1
size: NA
D: TRBD1
CDR3: CASSYRGRSGEQFF
DNA: TGTGCCAGTAGCTACAGGGGGCGATCGGGTGAGCAGTTCTTC

V: TRBV29-1
J: TRBJ1-1
size: NA
D: NA
CDR3: CSLGRGGTEAFF
DNA: TGCAGCCTCGGGCGGGGCGGCACTGAAGCTTTCTTT

V: TRBV10-3
J: TRBJ2-1
size: NA
D: TRBD2
CDR3: CAISTREGLSNEQFF
DNA: TGTGCCATCAGTACACGGGAGGGCCTATCCAATGAGCAGTTCTTC

V: TRBV27
J: TRBJ1-5
size: NA
D: NA
CDR3: CASSPLMGGAIQPQHF
DNA: TGTGCCAGCAGTCCCCTCATGGGGGGGGCAATTCAGCCCCAGCATTTT

V: TRBV11-2
J: TRBJ1-2
size: few
D: NA
CDR3: CASSSDSPLYGYTF
DNA: TGTGCCAGCAGTTCCGACTCGCCGCTCTATGGCTACACCTTC

V: TRBV27
J: TRBJ2-1
size: NA
D: TRBD2
CDR3: CASRLTSGVYNEQFF
DNA: TGTGCCAGCAGGCTTACTAGCGGGGTCTACAATGAGCAGTTCTTC

V: TRBV6-5
J: TRBJ1-1
size: NA
D: TRBD1
CDR3: CASSYSRGDRGTEAFF
DNA: TGTGCCAGCAGTTACTCGAGAGGGGACAGGGGCACTGAAGCTTTCTTT

V: TRBV10-2
J: TRBJ1-1
size: NA
D: NA
CDR3: CASRGQNTEAFF
DNA: TGCGCCAGCAGAGGACAGAACACTGAAGCTTTCTTT

V: TRBV4-1
J: TRBJ1-2
size: NA
D: NA
CDR3: CASSQALRVYGYTF
DNA: TGCGCCAGCAGCCAGGCTTTGAGGGTCTATGGCTACACCTTC

V: TRBV7-2
J: TRBJ2-1
size: NA
D: NA
CDR3: CASNRLVLASNEQFF
DNA: TGTGCCAGCAACCGACTGGTTCTAGCGAGCAATGAGCAGTTCTTC

V: TRBV6-2/TRBV6-3
J: TRBJ2-1
size: NA
D: TRBD2
CDR3: CASSTSGIYNEQFF
DNA: TGTGCCAGCAGTACTAGCGGGATCTACAATGAGCAGTTCTTC

V: TRBV5-4
J: TRBJ2-2
size: NA
D: TRBD2
CDR3: CASSLSLAGVRTGELFF
DNA: TGTGCCAGCAGCTTGAGTCTAGCGGGAGTAAGAACCGGGGAGCTGTTTTTT

V: TRBV5-1
J: TRBJ1-1
size: NA
D: NA
CDR3: CASSLVQGNTEAFF
DNA: TGCGCCAGCAGCTTAGTCCAGGGGAACACTGAAGCTTTCTTT

V: TRBV19
J: TRBJ2-3
size: NA
D: NA
CDR3: CASGEQGTDTQYF
DNA: TGTGCCAGCGGAGAACAGGGCACAGATACGCAGTATTTT

V: TRBV27
J: TRBJ1-4
size: NA
D: NA
CDR3: CASSWQGGNEKLFF
DNA: TGTGCCAGCAGTTGGCAGGGAGGTAATGAAAAACTGTTTTTT

V: TRBV12-3/TRBV12-4
J: TRBJ1-2
size: NA
D: NA
CDR3: CASSRGYGYTF
DNA: TGTGCCAGCAGTAGGGGGTATGGCTACACCTTC

V: TRBV11-3
J: TRBJ2-3
size: NA
D: NA
CDR3: CASSFADKENTQYF
DNA: TGTGCCAGCAGCTTCGCCGATAAGGAGAATACGCAGTATTTT

V: TRBV7-2
J: TRBJ1-4
size: NA
D: NA
CDR3: CASSLVGGNEKLFF
DNA: TGTGCCAGCAGCTTAGTTGGCGGGAATGAAAAACTGTTTTTT

V: TRBV28
J: TRBJ2-4
size: NA
D: TRBD2
CDR3: CASSLGLGLAKNIQYF
DNA: TGTGCCAGCAGTTTGGGACTAGGGTTAGCCAAAAACATTCAGTACTTC

V: TRBV7-9
J: TRBJ1-1
size: NA
D: NA
CDR3: CAGEAEMNTEAFF
DNA: TGTGCAGGGGAGGCAGAGATGAACACTGAAGCTTTCTTT

V: TRBV5-1
J: TRBJ1-2
size: NA
D: NA
CDR3: CASSFGGPNYGYTF
DNA: TGCGCCAGCAGCTTCGGGGGGCCAAACTATGGCTACACCTTC

V: TRBV7-2
J: TRBJ2-5
size: NA
D: TRBD2
CDR3: CASSSGTSFSETQYF
DNA: TGTGCCAGCAGTTCCGGGACTAGCTTCTCCGAGACCCAGTACTTC

V: TRBV12-3/TRBV12-4
J: TRBJ1-2
size: NA
D: NA
CDR3: CASSPTTVGGYTF
DNA: TGTGCCAGCAGCCCCACGACAGTTGGTGGCTACACCTTC

V: TRBV27
J: TRBJ2-2
size: NA
D: TRBD2
CDR3: CASTGTKAGELFF
DNA: TGTGCCAGTACCGGGACTAAGGCCGGGGAGCTGTTTTTT

V: TRBV6-5
J: TRBJ2-1
size: NA
D: NA
CDR3: CASSPLRGSSYEQFF
DNA: TGTGCCAGCAGTCCCTTACGGGGGAGTAGTTATGAGCAGTTCTTC

V: TRBV11-3
J: TRBJ1-4
size: NA
D: NA
CDR3: CASSDRYNEKLFF
DNA: TGTGCCAGCAGCGACAGGTACAACGAAAAACTGTTTTTT

V: TRBV5-1
J: TRBJ2-3
size: NA
D: TRBD1
CDR3: CASSLVTGRTDTQYF
DNA: TGCGCCAGCAGCTTGGTGACAGGGCGCACAGATACGCAGTATTTT

V: TRBV5-1
J: TRBJ2-3
size: NA
D: TRBD1
CDR3: CASSVRQGTDTQYF
DNA: TGCGCCAGCAGCGTCAGACAGGGAACAGATACGCAGTATTTT

V: TRBV24-1
J: TRBJ2-1
size: once
D: NA
CDR3: CATSDSPDITYNEQFF
DNA: TGTGCCACCAGTGATTCCCCGGACATCACTTACAATGAGCAGTTCTTC

V: TRBV6-5
J: TRBJ1-2
size: NA
D: TRBD1
CDR3: CASSYSPEGAYGYTF
DNA: TGTGCCAGCAGTTACTCTCCGGAGGGGGCCTATGGCTACACCTTC

V: TRBV29-1
J: TRBJ1-2
size: NA
D: TRBD1
CDR3: CSVGQGDFGYTF
DNA: TGCAGCGTTGGACAGGGGGATTTTGGCTACACCTTC

V: TRBV20-1
J: TRBJ1-1
size: NA
D: NA
CDR3: CSASWGDTEAFF
DNA: TGCAGTGCTAGTTGGGGGGACACTGAAGCTTTCTTT

V: TRBV7-9
J: TRBJ1-2
size: NA
D: NA
CDR3: CASSHTIRTQIYGYTF
DNA: TGTGCCAGCAGCCATACCATTCGGACACAAATCTATGGCTACACCTTC

V: TRBV30
J: TRBJ1-5
size: NA
D: NA
CDR3: CAWSQGLSNQPQHF
DNA: TGTGCCTGGAGTCAGGGCCTTAGCAATCAGCCCCAGCATTTT

V: TRBV3-1/TRBV3-2
J: TRBJ2-1
size: once
D: NA
CDR3: CASSPRDTSYNEQFF
DNA: TGTGCCAGCAGCCCCCGGGACACCTCCTACAATGAGCAGTTCTTC

V: TRBV12-5
J: TRBJ1-2
size: NA
D: NA
CDR3: CASGFAGDESTF
DNA: TGTGCTAGTGGTTTCGCAGGGGATGAGAGCACCTTC

V: TRBV11-2
J: TRBJ1-6
size: NA
D: NA
CDR3: CASSLDRAHSPLHF
DNA: TGTGCCAGCAGCTTAGACAGGGCACATTCACCCCTCCACTTT

V: TRBV7-6
J: TRBJ2-1
size: NA
D: TRBD1
CDR3: CASSSGTGGSYNEQFF
DNA: TGTGCCAGCAGCTCAGGGACAGGGGGCTCCTACAATGAGCAGTTCTTC

V: TRBV9
J: TRBJ2-1
size: NA
D: NA
CDR3: CASSESLGPTDYNEQFF
DNA: TGTGCCAGCAGCGAGTCCCTGGGCCCGACAGATTACAATGAGCAGTTCTTC

V: TRBV5-4
J: TRBJ1-6
size: NA
D: NA
CDR3: CASRRVKDRPHSPLHF
DNA: TGTGCCAGCAGACGCGTAAAAGACAGGCCTCATTCACCCCTCCACTTT